The clone carrying this T cell receptor beta chain was seen at least ten times. Its cognate antigen is unknown. These data originate in a study of T-cell memory formation after mild COVID-19. Study at large: Clustering of TCRs was largely donor specific.

Whole-study findings and limits: Cross-reactive memory seemingly joined, as some responding clones were found in pre-infection memory. Specificity for SARS-CoV-2 was not confirmed among the second-wave clones peaking on day 37. While clones contracting from day 15 to 85 were balanced between CD4 and CD8, later expanders leaned CD4+.

Germline trimming cut 1 base from V and 10 bases from J; bases unmatched to any gene: 1. The CDR3 is made up of 13 amino acids. TCRdb re-called the 5' RACE reads with MiXCR, one entry per CDR3 protein. This sample has roughly 170,000 distinct CDR3 sequences, with approximately 17% found just once. The J gene is TRBJ1-6, the V gene TRBV12-3 or TRBV12-4, with 7 positions matching TRBD1. Sequencing used PBMCs or a T cell subset sorted from them (not recorded which). This sequence originates from a man aged 18-30 years who had mild COVID-19 (a few samples of this study predate the infection). Cell type and time point are not known. CDR3 loop: CASSLDRGSPLHF. As DNA, the CDR3 is TGTGCCAGCAGTTTAGACAGGGGATCACCCCTCCACTTT.